One and the same sample provided the 5 T cell receptor beta chains below, sequenced in a study of T cell responses to AZD1222 COVID-19 vaccine. Clones were sequenced by immunoSEQ multiplex PCR, and TCRdb holds only the in-frame ones, with some missing. The table records 150,000 to 180,000 clones, 88% of them present only once. The sample consisted of peripheral blood, taken on day 0 of AZD1222 vaccination. These receptor sequences come from an adult in good health.

In this sample, this clone turned up once. The chain employs TRBV7-9 and TRBJ2-7, with D tentatively TRBD1 or TRBD2 (6 bases each). This CDR3 comprises 15 residues. The germline V gene has CDR1 SEHNR and CDR2 FQNEAQ (reference sequence). V lost 5 bases, J lost 4 bases, and 18 bases lay in between. This CDR3 reads CASSPGGGPPYEQYF. Written as DNA, the CDR3 is TGTGCCAGCAGCCCCGGTGGGGGGCCCCCGTACGAGCAGTACTTC.

Here the CDR3 reads CATSDRQDSNQPQHF. The CDR3 region has the DNA TGTGCCACCAGTGATCGACAGGATAGCAATCAGCCCCAGCATTTT. This chain links TRBV24-1 with TRBJ1-5; the D gene is possibly TRBD1 (6 bases). This CDR3 has 15 residues. With 3 bases removed from V and 0 bases from J, the gap between germline ends came to 8 bases. Germline CDR1 reads KGHDR; CDR2 reads SFDVKD.

This clone has just one count. The chain joins TRBV4-1 to TRBJ2-2, with D possibly matching TRBD1 (5 bases). CDR1 is MGHRA, CDR2 YSYEKL, per germline. CDR3 length equals 14 residues. Between the trimmed V and J ends, which lost 2 bases and 4 bases, there was a span of 8 bases. The CDR3 bases are TGCGCCAGCAGCCAACAGGGTACCACCGGGGAGCTGTTTTTT. This sequence encodes CASSQQGTTGELFF.

The chain has TRBV6-2 or TRBV6-3 and TRBJ2-6; 12 nucleotides agree with TRBD1. V shed 6 bases, J shed 3 bases, and the junction held 3 bases outside the gene matches. Looked up from germline, CDR1 is MNHEY and CDR2 is SVGEGT. The CDR3 runs 16 residues. The CDR3 DNA follows: TGTGCCAGCAGCGGGACAGGGGGCGTTGGGGCCAACGTCCTGACTTTC. Protein sequence: CASSGTGGVGANVLTF.

CDR3 DNA: TGTGCCAGCAGTTCCCCCTATGGCTACACCTTC. Protein: CASSSPYGYTF. This chain links TRBV6-5 with TRBJ1-2; D call uncertain. V dropped 4 bases and J dropped 4 bases, with 4 bases sitting between them. Looked up from germline, CDR1 is MNHEY and CDR2 is SVGAGI. The CDR3 has 11 amino acids.